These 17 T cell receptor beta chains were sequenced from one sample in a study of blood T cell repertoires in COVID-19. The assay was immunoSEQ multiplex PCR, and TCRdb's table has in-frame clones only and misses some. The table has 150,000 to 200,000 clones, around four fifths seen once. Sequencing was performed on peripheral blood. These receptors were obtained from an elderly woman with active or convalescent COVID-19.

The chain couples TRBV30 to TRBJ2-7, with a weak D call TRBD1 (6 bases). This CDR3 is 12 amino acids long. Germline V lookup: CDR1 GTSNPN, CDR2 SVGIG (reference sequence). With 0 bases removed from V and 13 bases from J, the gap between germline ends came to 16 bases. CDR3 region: CAWSVERDTFYF. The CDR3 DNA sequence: TGTGCCTGGAGTGTAGAACGGGACACTTTTTACTTC.

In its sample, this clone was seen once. CDR3 DNA: TGTGCCAGCAGCCCTCGGGGAGGGAAGGTCTACGAGCAGTACTTC. Its translation is CASSPRGGKVYEQYF. V is TRBV11-1 and J is TRBJ2-7, with 7 bases fitting TRBD2. Germline V CDR1 and CDR2: SGHAT, FQDESV (reference sequence). The CDR3 extends over 15 amino acids. The junction had 10 bases not matched to a gene; V was cut back by 5 bases and J by 3 bases.

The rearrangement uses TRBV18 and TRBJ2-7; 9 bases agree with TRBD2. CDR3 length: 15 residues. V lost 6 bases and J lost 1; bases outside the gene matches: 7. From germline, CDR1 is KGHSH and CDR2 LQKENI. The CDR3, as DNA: TGTGCCAGCTCCCTTGGCGGGGGGGCTTCCTACGAGCAGTACTTC. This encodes CASSLGGGASYEQYF.

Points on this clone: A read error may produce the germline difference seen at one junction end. The CDR3, as DNA: TGTGCCATGAGTGGGCCACAGGACACCGGGGAGCTGTTTTTT. The encoded protein is CAMSGPQDTGELFF. V and J are TRBV10-3 and TRBJ2-2; maybe TRBD1 (5 bases). The CDR3 loop spans 14 amino acids. Per the germline V gene, CDR1 is ENHRY and CDR2 is SYGVKD.

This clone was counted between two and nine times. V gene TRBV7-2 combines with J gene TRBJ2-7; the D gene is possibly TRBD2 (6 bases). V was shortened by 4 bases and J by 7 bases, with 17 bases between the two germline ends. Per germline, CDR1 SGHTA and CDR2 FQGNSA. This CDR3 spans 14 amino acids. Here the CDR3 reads CASSSGLLAGEQYF. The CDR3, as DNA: TGTGCCAGCAGCTCCGGCTTACTAGCAGGTGAGCAGTACTTC. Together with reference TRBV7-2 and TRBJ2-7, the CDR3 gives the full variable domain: GAGVSQSPSNKVTEKGKDVELRCDPISGHTALYWYRQSLGQGLEFLIYFQGNSAPDKSGLPSDRFSAERTGGSVSTLTIQRTQQEDSAVYLCASSSGLLAGEQYFGPGTRLTVT.

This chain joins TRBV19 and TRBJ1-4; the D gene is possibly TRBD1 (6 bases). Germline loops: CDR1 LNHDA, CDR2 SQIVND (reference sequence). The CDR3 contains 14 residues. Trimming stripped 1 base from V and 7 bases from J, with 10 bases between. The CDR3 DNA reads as TGTGCCAGTAGTATAGGGCAGGGGAGTGAAAAACTGTTTTTT. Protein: CASSIGQGSEKLFF.

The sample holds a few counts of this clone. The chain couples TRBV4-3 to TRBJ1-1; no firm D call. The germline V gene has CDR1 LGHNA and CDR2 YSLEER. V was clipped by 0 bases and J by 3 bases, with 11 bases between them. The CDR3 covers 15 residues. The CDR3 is CASSQDRQVYTEAFF. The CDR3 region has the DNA TGCGCCAGCAGCCAAGATCGGCAGGTTTACACTGAAGCTTTCTTT.

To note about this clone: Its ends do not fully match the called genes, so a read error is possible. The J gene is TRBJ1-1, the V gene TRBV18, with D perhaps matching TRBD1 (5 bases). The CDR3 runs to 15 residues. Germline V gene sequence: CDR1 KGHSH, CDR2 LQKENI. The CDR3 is CASSPPVWGETEAFF. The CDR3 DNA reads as TGTGCCAGCTCCCCACCTGTCTGGGGGGAAACTGAAGCTTTCTTT.

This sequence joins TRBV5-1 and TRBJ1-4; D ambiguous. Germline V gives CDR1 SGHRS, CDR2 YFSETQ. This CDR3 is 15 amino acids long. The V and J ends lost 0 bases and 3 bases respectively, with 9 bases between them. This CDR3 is CASSLEAGSNEKLFF. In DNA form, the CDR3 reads TGCGCCAGCAGCTTGGAGGCAGGATCTAATGAAAAACTGTTTTTT.

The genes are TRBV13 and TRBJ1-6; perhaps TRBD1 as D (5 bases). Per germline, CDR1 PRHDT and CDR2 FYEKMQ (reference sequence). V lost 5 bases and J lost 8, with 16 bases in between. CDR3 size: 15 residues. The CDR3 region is CASSPATENYSPLHF. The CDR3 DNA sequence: TGTGCCAGCAGCCCCGCGACAGAGAACTATTCACCCCTCCACTTT.

CDR3 nucleotides: TGTGCCAGCAGCGTAGCAACTAGCGGGGGCAATAGTGAGCAGTTCTTC. This sequence encodes CASSVATSGGNSEQFF. The chain couples TRBV9 to TRBJ2-1, with 11 bases that match TRBD2. V lost 0 bases and J lost 9; bases outside the gene matches: 8. This CDR3 has 16 amino acids. The germline CDR1 and CDR2 sequences are SGDLS and YYNGEE.

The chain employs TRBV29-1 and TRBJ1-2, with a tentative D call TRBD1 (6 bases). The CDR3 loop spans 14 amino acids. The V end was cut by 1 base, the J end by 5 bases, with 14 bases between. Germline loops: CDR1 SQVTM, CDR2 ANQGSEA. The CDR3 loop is CSVEVVGGDYGYTF. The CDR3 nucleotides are TGCAGCGTTGAAGTAGTAGGGGGAGATTATGGCTACACCTTC.

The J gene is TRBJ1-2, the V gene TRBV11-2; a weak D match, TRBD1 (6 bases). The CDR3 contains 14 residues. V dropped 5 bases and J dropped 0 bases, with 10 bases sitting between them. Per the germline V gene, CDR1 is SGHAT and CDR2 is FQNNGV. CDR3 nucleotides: TGTGCCAGCAGCGCGGACAGCTCTAACTATGGCTACACCTTC. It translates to CASSADSSNYGYTF.

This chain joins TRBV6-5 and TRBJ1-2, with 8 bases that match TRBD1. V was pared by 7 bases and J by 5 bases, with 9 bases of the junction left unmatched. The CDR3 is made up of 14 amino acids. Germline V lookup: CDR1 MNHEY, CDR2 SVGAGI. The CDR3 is CASIPGQALYGYTF. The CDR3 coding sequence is TGTGCCAGCATCCCGGGACAGGCCCTATATGGCTACACCTTC.

The CDR3 loop reads CASSSSIQGNTEAFF. In nucleotides, the CDR3 is TGTGCCAGCAGCTCTTCGATACAGGGGAACACTGAAGCTTTCTTT. The rearrangement joins TRBV11-2 to TRBJ1-1, with D perhaps matching TRBD1 (6 bases). Trimming took 4 bases from V and 1 from J, leaving 13 bases between them. The CDR3 covers 15 residues. The germline V gene encodes CDR1 SGHAT and CDR2 FQNNGV.

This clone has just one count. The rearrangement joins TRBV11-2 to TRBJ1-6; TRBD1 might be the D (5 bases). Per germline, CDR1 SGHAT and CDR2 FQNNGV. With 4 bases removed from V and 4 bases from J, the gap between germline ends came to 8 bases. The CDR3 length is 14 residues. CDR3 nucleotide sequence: TGTGCCAGCAGCTCGGGACTATATAATTCACCCCTCCACTTT. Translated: CASSSGLYNSPLHF.

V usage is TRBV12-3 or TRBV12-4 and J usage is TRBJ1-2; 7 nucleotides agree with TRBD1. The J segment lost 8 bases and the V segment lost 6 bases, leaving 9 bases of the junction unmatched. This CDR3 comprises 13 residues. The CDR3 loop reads CASSHRGSKGYTF. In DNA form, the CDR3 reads TGTGCCAGCAGCCACAGGGGTTCGAAAGGCTACACCTTC.